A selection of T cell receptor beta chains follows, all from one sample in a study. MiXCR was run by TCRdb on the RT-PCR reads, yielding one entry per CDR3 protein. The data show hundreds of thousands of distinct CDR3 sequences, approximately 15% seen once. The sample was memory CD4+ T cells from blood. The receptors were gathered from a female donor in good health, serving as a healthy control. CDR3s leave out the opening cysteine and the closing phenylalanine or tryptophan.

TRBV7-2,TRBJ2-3,ASSLVVSAQGSTDTQY
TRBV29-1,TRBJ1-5,SVARGFNQPQH
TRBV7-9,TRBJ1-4,ASSSWSGQTEKLF
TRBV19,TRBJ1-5,ASSDRTGSGESQPQH
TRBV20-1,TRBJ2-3,SAATGGSSRRDSTDTQY
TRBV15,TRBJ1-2,ATSKDRDHGYT
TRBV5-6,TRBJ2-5,ASSLGATETQY
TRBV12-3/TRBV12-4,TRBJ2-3,ASSLGAGTDTQY
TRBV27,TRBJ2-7,ASTQLGGEQY
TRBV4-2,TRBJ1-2,ASSQELRSYGYT
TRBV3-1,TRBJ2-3,ASSPRSGSITDTQY
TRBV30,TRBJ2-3,AWSQGGRDTDTQY
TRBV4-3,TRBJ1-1,ASSRTWGAERTANF
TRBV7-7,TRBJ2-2,ASSIRQGNTGELF
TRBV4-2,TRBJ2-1,ASSSGGRWDGEQF
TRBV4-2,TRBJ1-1,ASSQDRATGGANTEAF
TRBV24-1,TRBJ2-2,ATQNWETGELF
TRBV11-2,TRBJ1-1,ASSLAGGQNTEAF
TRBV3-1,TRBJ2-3,ASSQTRSGVLTDTQY
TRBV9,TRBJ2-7,ASSPFQGATYEQY
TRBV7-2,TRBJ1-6,ASSLAPDSPLH
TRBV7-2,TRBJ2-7,ASSLGAGYEQY
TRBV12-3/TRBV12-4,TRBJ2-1,ASSTTNEQF
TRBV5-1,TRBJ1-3,ASSQVPGQGFSGNTIY